This is a list of T cell receptor beta chains from one sample in a study of blood T cell repertoires in COVID-19. Some clones are missing from TCRdb's copy, which holds only in-frame ones; the method was immunoSEQ multiplex PCR. Of fewer than 250,000 clones in the sample, around four fifths were seen once. The sample comprised peripheral blood. The receptors here all came from a woman between 45 and 60 years old with acute or convalescent COVID-19. The CDR3 runs from the conserved cysteine through the conserved F or W. Fields, in order: clone size, V gene, J gene, D gene, CDR3 DNA, CDR3 protein. A D gene is named only where the DNA matches it firmly. Clone size is shown for a subset of rows, as once, few, many or a class of expanded clone.

clone size: -
V gene: TRBV11-2
J gene: TRBJ2-5
D gene: TRBD2
CDR3 DNA: TGTGCCAGCAGACAGAGCGGGAGCGGGGAGACCCAGTACTTC
CDR3 protein: CASRQSGSGETQYF

clone size: -
V gene: TRBV10-1
J gene: TRBJ1-5
D gene: -
CDR3 DNA: TGCGCCAGCAGTGAGACAGGGAATCAGCCCCAGCATTTT
CDR3 protein: CASSETGNQPQHF

clone size: -
V gene: TRBV5-1
J gene: TRBJ2-7
D gene: -
CDR3 DNA: TGCGCCAGCAGCTGGGGCCCAGGAGGGACGTCCTACGAGCAGTACTTC
CDR3 protein: CASSWGPGGTSYEQYF

clone size: -
V gene: TRBV9
J gene: TRBJ2-2
D gene: -
CDR3 DNA: TGTGCCAGCAGCCCCGTGGGTAGCGACGCCGGGGAGCTGTTTTTT
CDR3 protein: CASSPVGSDAGELFF

clone size: -
V gene: TRBV27
J gene: TRBJ1-3
D gene: TRBD1
CDR3 DNA: TGTGCCAGCAGTTTAATAGGGGGCAGTGGAAACACCATATATTTT
CDR3 protein: CASSLIGGSGNTIYF

clone size: -
V gene: TRBV11-3
J gene: TRBJ2-3
D gene: TRBD2
CDR3 DNA: TGTGCCAGCAGCCTCGGGACTAGCCCAGATACGCAGTATTTT
CDR3 protein: CASSLGTSPDTQYF

clone size: -
V gene: TRBV29-1
J gene: TRBJ1-3
D gene: -
CDR3 DNA: TGCAGCGTTACCGACAGCCCTGGAAACACCATATATTTT
CDR3 protein: CSVTDSPGNTIYF

clone size: once
V gene: TRBV28
J gene: TRBJ1-1
D gene: -
CDR3 DNA: TGTGCCATCCGGACAGTGAACACTGAAGCTTTCTTT
CDR3 protein: CAIRTVNTEAFF

clone size: -
V gene: TRBV6-2/TRBV6-3
J gene: TRBJ1-2
D gene: -
CDR3 DNA: TGTGCCAGCAGCCCCGCTTGGGGCGATGGCTACACCTTC
CDR3 protein: CASSPAWGDGYTF

clone size: few
V gene: TRBV3-1/TRBV3-2
J gene: TRBJ2-7
D gene: -
CDR3 DNA: TGTGCCAGCAGCCGGGCAGGGATTGACGAGCAGTACTTC
CDR3 protein: CASSRAGIDEQYF

clone size: -
V gene: TRBV13
J gene: TRBJ2-1
D gene: TRBD2
CDR3 DNA: TGTGCCAGCAGATCTAGCGGGAGAGACGGCAACAATGAGCAGTTCTTC
CDR3 protein: CASRSSGRDGNNEQFF

clone size: -
V gene: TRBV29-1
J gene: TRBJ2-2
D gene: -
CDR3 DNA: TGCAGCGTTGAACCCTATCGGGGTGGGGAGCTGTTTTTT
CDR3 protein: CSVEPYRGGELFF

clone size: few
V gene: TRBV29-1
J gene: TRBJ1-5
D gene: -
CDR3 DNA: TGCAGCGCCAGACAGGCCATCAATCAGCCCCAGCATTTT
CDR3 protein: CSARQAINQPQHF

clone size: -
V gene: TRBV7-2
J gene: TRBJ2-7
D gene: -
CDR3 DNA: TGTGCCAGCAGCCCCGATAGGAGGGAGCAGTACTTC
CDR3 protein: CASSPDRREQYF

clone size: -
V gene: TRBV5-4
J gene: TRBJ2-3
D gene: TRBD1
CDR3 DNA: TGTGCCAGCAGCCCGCGGACAGGGACAATCACAGATACGCAGTATTTT
CDR3 protein: CASSPRTGTITDTQYF

clone size: -
V gene: TRBV6-5
J gene: TRBJ2-7
D gene: TRBD2
CDR3 DNA: TGTGCCAGCCGGAGGGCGGGAGCGGGGGAGCAGTACTTC
CDR3 protein: CASRRAGAGEQYF

clone size: many
V gene: TRBV5-1
J gene: TRBJ1-1
D gene: TRBD1
CDR3 DNA: TGCGCCAGCAGCTCGGGACAGAGCCTCACTGAAGCTTTCTTT
CDR3 protein: CASSSGQSLTEAFF

clone size: -
V gene: TRBV11-2
J gene: TRBJ1-3
D gene: -
CDR3 DNA: TGTGCCAGCAGCCCCGGGATTAACATATATTTT
CDR3 protein: CASSPGINIYF

clone size: -
V gene: TRBV3-1/TRBV3-2
J gene: TRBJ2-3
D gene: -
CDR3 DNA: TGTGCCAGCAGCCGTGACGGGATAGGCACAGATACGCAGTATTTT
CDR3 protein: CASSRDGIGTDTQYF

clone size: -
V gene: TRBV5-1
J gene: TRBJ1-2
D gene: -
CDR3 DNA: TGCGCCAGCAGCTTGGAGGGGTTCTATGGCTACACCTTC
CDR3 protein: CASSLEGFYGYTF

clone size: -
V gene: TRBV7-3
J gene: TRBJ2-3
D gene: -
CDR3 DNA: TGTGCCAGCAGCCTATACCGCACAGATACGCAGTATTTT
CDR3 protein: CASSLYRTDTQYF

clone size: -
V gene: TRBV19
J gene: TRBJ2-1
D gene: -
CDR3 DNA: TGTGCCAGTAGTATTGGACTATACAATGAGCAGTTCTTC
CDR3 protein: CASSIGLYNEQFF

clone size: -
V gene: TRBV7-2
J gene: TRBJ1-2
D gene: TRBD1
CDR3 DNA: TGTGCCAGCAGCTTCAGGGGGAACTATGGCTACACCTTC
CDR3 protein: CASSFRGNYGYTF

clone size: -
V gene: TRBV28
J gene: TRBJ2-3
D gene: TRBD2
CDR3 DNA: TGTGCCAGCAGACCCCCTAGCGGGAAGCAAGATACGCAGTATTTT
CDR3 protein: CASRPPSGKQDTQYF

clone size: -
V gene: TRBV5-1
J gene: TRBJ2-1
D gene: -
CDR3 DNA: TGCGCCAGCAGCTGGGGGCGCAATGAGCAGTTCTTC
CDR3 protein: CASSWGRNEQFF

clone size: few
V gene: TRBV19
J gene: TRBJ2-2
D gene: -
CDR3 DNA: TGTGCCAGTAGGGTTACCGGGACTGCCATGCCGTCGAACACCGGGGAGCTGTTTTTT
CDR3 protein: CASRVTGTAMPSNTGELFF

clone size: -
V gene: TRBV9
J gene: TRBJ1-4
D gene: -
CDR3 DNA: TGTGCCAGCAGCTCGGACGGACTTGCAACTAATGAAAAACTGTTTTTT
CDR3 protein: CASSSDGLATNEKLFF

clone size: few
V gene: TRBV24-1
J gene: TRBJ2-1
D gene: TRBD2
CDR3 DNA: TGTGCCACCAGCACTAGCGGAACCTACAATGAGCAGTTCTTC
CDR3 protein: CATSTSGTYNEQFF

clone size: -
V gene: TRBV18
J gene: TRBJ1-2
D gene: -
CDR3 DNA: TGTGCCAGCTCACCCTCGCAGGGCGAGGCTAACTATGGCTACACCTTC
CDR3 protein: CASSPSQGEANYGYTF

clone size: -
V gene: TRBV11-2
J gene: TRBJ2-7
D gene: -
CDR3 DNA: TGTGCCAGCAGCCCAGGACTAAATTACGAGCAGTACTTC
CDR3 protein: CASSPGLNYEQYF